This TCR beta chain was sequenced in a study of blood T cell repertoires in COVID-19. Study background: The analysed material was cDNA or gDNA that came from T cells, B-cell-depleted T cells, or PBMCs.

Method: immunoSEQ multiplex PCR; TCRdb's copy keeps in-frame clones and lacks some. The table includes 100,000 to 150,000 clones, roughly 72% detected once. Germline assignment: CDR1 MGHDK and CDR2 SYGVNS. V lost 8 bases and J 4 bases, leaving 17 bases between the germline ends. The CDR3 extends over 15 amino acids. The rearrangement uses TRBV25-1 and TRBJ2-2, with D possibly TRBD2 on 6 matching bases. This clonotype originated in a man at least 80 years old with COVID-19, enrolled during active disease. Sample: peripheral blood. The DNA of the CDR3 is TGTGCCAGCGAACTCGTGGAGGGCGGCACCGGGGAGCTGTTTTTT. It specifies CASELVEGGTGELFF.